These 4 T cell receptor beta chains were all obtained from the same sample, sequenced in a study of CD8 T cells in ankylosing spondylitis. General study findings and limits: The study identified a TCR beta motif of roughly eight highly homologous variants that appeared characteristic of ankylosing spondylitis blood.

Their specific antigens are unknown. TCRdb re-derived calls from the 5' RACE reads in MiXCR, one entry per CDR3 protein. This repertoire shows hundreds of thousands of distinct CDR3 sequences, 15% to 20% found once; its top ten account for approximately 0.93%. Sample: blood, either unsorted or a sorted T cell fraction (not recorded which). These receptors originate from a male donor with ankylosing spondylitis.

This rearrangement joins TRBV20-1 to TRBJ2-2; 7 bases align to TRBD2. The J segment lost 5 bases and the V segment lost 3 bases, leaving 6 bases of the junction unmatched. The CDR3 runs to 14 residues. Germline-derived CDR1 and CDR2 are DFQATT and SNEGSKA (reference sequence). In DNA, the CDR3 is TGCAGTGCTAGTGGCGGGGAGGGGACCGGGGAGCTGTTTTTT. This translates into CSASGGEGTGELFF.

There are many counts of this clonotype. The rearrangement joins TRBV20-1 to TRBJ2-3; D is possibly TRBD1 (6 bases). The V end was cut by 3 bases, the J end by 4 bases, with 11 bases between. CDR1 is DFQATT and CDR2 is SNEGSKA in the germline V gene (reference sequence). The CDR3 extends over 13 amino acids. CDR3 in DNA: TGCAGTGCTAGCCTACAGGGTCCAGATACGCAGTATTTT. Translating gives CSASLQGPDTQYF.

A few counts support this clonotype. The V gene is TRBV6-1, the J gene TRBJ1-2; D gene uncertain. The CDR3 spans 16 residues. The germline gives CDR1 MNHNS, CDR2 SASEGT. The V gene lost 0 bases and the J gene lost 4 bases, with 15 bases spanning the gap. CDR3 coding DNA: TGTGCCAGCAGTGAAGCGTTAGGAGAATCATTCTATGGCTACACCTTC. Translated, it gives CASSEALGESFYGYTF.

This chain joins TRBV20-1 and TRBJ2-5, with D maybe TRBD2 (6 bases). Trimming removed 4 bases from V and 5 bases from J, with 23 bases in between. This CDR3 has 16 amino acids. CDR1 and CDR2 from the germline V gene are DFQATT and SNEGSKA (reference sequence). The CDR3 nucleotides read TGCAGTGCTAAAGGACTGCTCCCGGAGGGCCTGGAGACCCAGTACTTC. It is translated as CSAKGLLPEGLETQYF.